This TCR beta chain is drawn from a study of OX40 agonist ivuxolimab in advanced cancers. Germline CDR1 reads SGHVS; CDR2 reads FNYEAQ. This CDR3 region has 13 residues. The V gene end was trimmed by 3 bases and the J gene end by 9 bases; junction bases not matched to a gene: 1. This clone is deemed large (0.1 to 1%). The protocol was immunoSEQ multiplex PCR, while the TCRdb copy is restricted to in-frame clones and leaves out a portion. Here the sample spans 90,000 to 120,000 clones, 85% to 95% being singletons. J is TRBJ2-1 and V is TRBV7-6; 11 nucleotides align to TRBD1. The source was CD4+ or CD8+ T cells sorted from blood, collected in a trial of the OX40 agonist ivuxolimab. The origin of this receptor is an adult with an advanced solid tumor such as melanoma, head and neck, liver or kidney cancer. CDR3 residues: CASSLGTGGEQFF. The CDR3 DNA is TGTGCCAGCAGCTTGGGGACAGGGGGTGAGCAGTTCTTC.